What follows are 8 T cell receptor beta chains derived from one specimen sequenced in a study of blood T cell repertoires in COVID-19. Sequencing was performed with immunoSEQ multiplex PCR; in TCRdb, only in-frame clones are kept and a portion is missing. The profile shows roughly 170,000 clones, around 80% of them singletons. Sequenced material: PBMCs or T cells enriched from blood (not recorded which). The origin of the receptors is a man aged 45 to 65 who had recovered from COVID-19.

The chain uses TRBV5-6 and TRBJ1-6; no clear D gene. The germline V gene encodes CDR1 SGHDT and CDR2 YYEEEE. V shed 1 base and J shed 11 bases, with 13 bases lying between them. CDR3 length equals 14 residues. The CDR3 DNA follows: TGTGCCAGCAGCTTGCCCACGGGGAAGGCACCCCTCCACTTT. Its protein is CASSLPTGKAPLHF.

V and J are TRBV2 and TRBJ1-5; D perhaps matches TRBD1 (6 bases). This CDR3 has 15 residues. Trimming shortened V by 6 bases and J by 7 bases, and 19 bases separated the two germline ends. Germline-derived CDR1 and CDR2 are SNHLY and FYNNEI. Here the CDR3 reads CASRYAEGVRQPQHF. The CDR3 DNA follows: TGTGCCAGCAGGTATGCTGAGGGGGTAAGGCAGCCCCAGCATTTT.

The V gene is TRBV4-3, the J gene TRBJ1-2; a weak D match, TRBD1 (6 bases). The CDR3 is made up of 13 amino acids. Between the trimmed V and J ends, which lost 4 bases and 5 bases, there was a span of 11 bases. Per germline, CDR1 LGHNA and CDR2 YSLEER. The chain's CDR3 is CASSPSRGYGYTF. CDR3 nucleotides: TGCGCCAGCAGCCCCAGCAGGGGATATGGCTACACCTTC.

The J gene is TRBJ1-6, the V gene TRBV10-2; 7 nucleotides agree with TRBD1. The CDR3 runs to 13 residues. Germline-derived CDR1 and CDR2 are WSHSY and SAAADI. V trimming: 7 bases; J trimming: 8 bases; junction bases outside the gene matches: 5. In nucleotides, the CDR3 is TGCGCCAGCATTCGGGACAGTTATTCACCCCTCCACTTT. Its protein product is CASIRDSYSPLHF.

The chain combines TRBV19 with TRBJ2-2; 11 bases line up with TRBD1. The germline CDR1 and CDR2 sequences are LNHDA and SQIVND (reference sequence). J lost 8 bases, V lost 6 bases, and 8 bases had no gene match. This CDR3 spans 15 amino acids. This chain's CDR3 is CASSHGTGGFGELFF. DNA of the CDR3: TGTGCCAGTAGCCACGGGACAGGGGGATTTGGGGAGCTGTTTTTT.

The V call is TRBV7-8, the J call TRBJ1-6; 9 nucleotides line up with TRBD1. This CDR3 comprises 15 residues. V lost 5 bases, J lost 7 bases, and 6 bases stayed unmatched. CDR1 is SGHVS and CDR2 is FQNEAQ in the germline V gene. The CDR3: CASSLQGARNSPLHF. The CDR3 bases are TGTGCCAGCAGCCTACAGGGGGCGAGGAATTCACCCCTCCACTTT.

V usage is TRBV19 and J usage is TRBJ1-4; 8 nucleotides line up with TRBD1. Trimming at V came to 2 bases and at J to 12 bases, leaving 11 bases not matched to a gene. Germline values: CDR1 LNHDA, CDR2 SQIVND (reference sequence). The CDR3 is 15 residues long. CDR3 protein: CASSIRAGGSGELFF. The CDR3 nucleotides are TGTGCCAGTAGTATACGGGCAGGGGGCAGCGGAGAACTGTTTTTT.

This clone was seen only once. The gene calls are TRBV28 and TRBJ1-5; TRBD1 aligns across 9 bases. Germline CDR1 and CDR2: MDHEN and SYDVKM. V lost 6 bases to trimming and J lost 6 bases; unmatched junction nucleotides: 9. The CDR3 runs 15 residues. The CDR3 loop is CASRSGQGRGQPQHF. The CDR3 DNA reads TGTGCCAGCAGGAGTGGACAGGGGAGAGGTCAGCCCCAGCATTTT.